This T cell receptor (beta chain) originates from a study of shared clonotypes between healthy human individuals. Study-wide background: Each donor's CD8 memory used one plate, CD8 naive two, each CD4 subset three.

The V gene's germline CDR1 is MGHRA and CDR2 YSYEKL. J gave up 6 bases and V 4 bases, and 11 bases lay outside the gene matches. The CDR3 has 16 amino acids. It was CD45RO-negative cells, positively selected for CCR7, that made up naive CD8 cells, with terminally differentiated effector memory CD45RA+ cells excluded. The table came from immunoSEQ multiplex PCR; TCRdb's copy has only in-frame clones and leaves some out. The table shows 760,000 or so clones, with 96% occurring only once. This chain uses TRBV4-1 with TRBJ2-1; the match to TRBD1 covers 8 bases. Sequencing was performed on naive CD8+ T cells sorted from blood. This clonotype was sampled from a man younger than 40 in good health. The CDR3 bases are TGCGCCAGCAGCCCACGGACAGGGAGCGGCCCCAATGAGCAGTTCTTC. Translation gives CASSPRTGSGPNEQFF.